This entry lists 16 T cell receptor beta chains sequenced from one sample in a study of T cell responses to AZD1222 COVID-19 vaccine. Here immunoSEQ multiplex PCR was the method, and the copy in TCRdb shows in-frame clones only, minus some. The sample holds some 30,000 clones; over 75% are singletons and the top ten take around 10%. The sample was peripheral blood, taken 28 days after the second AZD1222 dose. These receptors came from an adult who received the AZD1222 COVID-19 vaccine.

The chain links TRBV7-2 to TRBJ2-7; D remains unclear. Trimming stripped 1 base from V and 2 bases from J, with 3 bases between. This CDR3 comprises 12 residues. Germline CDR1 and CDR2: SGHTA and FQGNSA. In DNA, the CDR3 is TGTGCCAGCAGCTTAGGTACCTACGAGCAGTACTTC. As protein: CASSLGTYEQYF.

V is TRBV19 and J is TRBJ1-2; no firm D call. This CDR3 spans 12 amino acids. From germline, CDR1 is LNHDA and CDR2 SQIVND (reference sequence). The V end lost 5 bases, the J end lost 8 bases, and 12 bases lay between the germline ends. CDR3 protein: CASSPRVGGYTF. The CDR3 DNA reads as TGTGCCAGTAGTCCTAGGGTTGGCGGCTACACCTTC. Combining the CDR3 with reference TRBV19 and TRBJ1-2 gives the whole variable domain DGGITQSPKYLFRKEGQNVTLSCEQNLNHDAMYWYRQDPGQGLRLIYYSQIVNDFQKGDIAEGYSVSREKKESFPLTVTSAQKNPTAFYLCASSPRVGGYTFGSGTRLTVV.

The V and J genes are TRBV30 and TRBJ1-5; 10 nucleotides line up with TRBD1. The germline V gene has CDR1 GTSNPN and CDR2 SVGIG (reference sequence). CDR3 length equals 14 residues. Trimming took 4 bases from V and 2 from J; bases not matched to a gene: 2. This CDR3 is CAWTGTGGNQPQHF. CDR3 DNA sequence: TGTGCCTGGACCGGGACAGGGGGCAATCAGCCCCAGCATTTT.

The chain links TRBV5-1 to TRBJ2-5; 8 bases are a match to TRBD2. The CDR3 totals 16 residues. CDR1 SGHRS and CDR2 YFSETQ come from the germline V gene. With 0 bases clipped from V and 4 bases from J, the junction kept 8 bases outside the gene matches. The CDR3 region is CASSLGWGSGTETQYF. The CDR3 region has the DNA TGCGCCAGCAGCTTGGGCTGGGGTAGCGGGACAGAGACCCAGTACTTC.

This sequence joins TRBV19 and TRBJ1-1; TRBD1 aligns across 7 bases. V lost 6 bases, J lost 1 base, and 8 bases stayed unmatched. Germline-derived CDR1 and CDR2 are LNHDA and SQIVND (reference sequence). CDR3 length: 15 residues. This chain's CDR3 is CASRSRTGANTEAFF. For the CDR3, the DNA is TGTGCCAGTAGGTCACGGACAGGAGCGAACACTGAAGCTTTCTTT.

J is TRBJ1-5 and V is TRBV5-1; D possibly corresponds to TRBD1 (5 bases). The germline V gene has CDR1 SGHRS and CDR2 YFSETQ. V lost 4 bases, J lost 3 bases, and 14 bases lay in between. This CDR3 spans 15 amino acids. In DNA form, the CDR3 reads TGCGCCAGCAGCGTAGACAGCCCTGACAATCAGCCCCAGCATTTT. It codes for CASSVDSPDNQPQHF.

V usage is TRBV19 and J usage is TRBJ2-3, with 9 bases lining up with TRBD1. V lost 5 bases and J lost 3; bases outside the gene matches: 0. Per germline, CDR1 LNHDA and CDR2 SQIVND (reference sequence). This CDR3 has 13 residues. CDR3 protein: CASSGTGTDTQYF. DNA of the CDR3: TGTGCCAGTAGTGGGACAGGGACAGATACGCAGTATTTT. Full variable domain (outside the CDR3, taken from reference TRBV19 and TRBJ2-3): DGGITQSPKYLFRKEGQNVTLSCEQNLNHDAMYWYRQDPGQGLRLIYYSQIVNDFQKGDIAEGYSVSREKKESFPLTVTSAQKNPTAFYLCASSGTGTDTQYFGPGTRLTVL.

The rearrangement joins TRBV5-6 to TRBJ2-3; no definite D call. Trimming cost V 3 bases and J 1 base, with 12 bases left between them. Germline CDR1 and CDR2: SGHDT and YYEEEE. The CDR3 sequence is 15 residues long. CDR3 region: CASSSLVSRTDTQYF. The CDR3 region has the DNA TGTGCCAGCAGCTCCCTAGTATCGCGCACAGATACGCAGTATTTT.

The CDR3 protein is CASSKTGNEKLFF. CDR3 coding DNA: TGTGCCAGTAGTAAGACAGGGAATGAAAAACTGTTTTTT. This chain connects TRBV19 to TRBJ1-4; TRBD1 matches 7 bases. The junction had 1 base not matched to a gene; V was cut back by 4 bases and J by 5 bases. In germline, CDR1 is LNHDA, CDR2 SQIVND (reference sequence). This CDR3 spans 13 amino acids.

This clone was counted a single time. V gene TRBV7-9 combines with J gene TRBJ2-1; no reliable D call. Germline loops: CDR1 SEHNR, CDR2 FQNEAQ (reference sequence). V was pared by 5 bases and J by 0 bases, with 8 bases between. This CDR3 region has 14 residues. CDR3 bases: TGTGCCAGCAGCCAAGAAAGCTCCTACAATGAGCAGTTCTTC. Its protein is CASSQESSYNEQFF.

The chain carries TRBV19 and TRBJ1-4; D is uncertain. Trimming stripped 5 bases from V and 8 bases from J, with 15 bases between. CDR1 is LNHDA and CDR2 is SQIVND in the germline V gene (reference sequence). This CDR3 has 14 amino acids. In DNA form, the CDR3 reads TGTGCCAGTAGTCCGGGCGCCCAGCGAGAAAAACTGTTTTTT. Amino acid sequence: CASSPGAQREKLFF.

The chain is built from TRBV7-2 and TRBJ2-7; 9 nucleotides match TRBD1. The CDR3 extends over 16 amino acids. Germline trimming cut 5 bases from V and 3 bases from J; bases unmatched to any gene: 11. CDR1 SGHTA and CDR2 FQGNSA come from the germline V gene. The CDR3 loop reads CASSPQGTGSNYEQYF. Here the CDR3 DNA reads TGTGCCAGCAGCCCACAGGGGACAGGGTCAAACTACGAGCAGTACTTC.

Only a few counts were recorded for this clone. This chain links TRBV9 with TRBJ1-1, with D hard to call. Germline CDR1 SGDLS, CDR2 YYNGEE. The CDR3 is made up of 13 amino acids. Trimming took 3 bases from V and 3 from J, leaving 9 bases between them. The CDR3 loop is CASSATPDTEAFF. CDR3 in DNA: TGTGCCAGCAGCGCTACACCCGACACTGAAGCTTTCTTT.

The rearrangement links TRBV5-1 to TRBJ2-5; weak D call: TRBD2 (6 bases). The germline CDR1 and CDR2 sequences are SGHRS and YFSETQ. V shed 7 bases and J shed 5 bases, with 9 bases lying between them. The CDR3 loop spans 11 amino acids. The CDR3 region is CASGRGETQYF. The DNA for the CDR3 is TGCGCCAGCGGCCGGGGGGAGACCCAGTACTTC. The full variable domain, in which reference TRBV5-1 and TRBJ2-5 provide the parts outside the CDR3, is KAGVTQTPRYLIKTRGQQVTLSCSPISGHRSVSWYQQTPGQGLQFLFEYFSETQRNKGNFPGRFSGRQFSNSRSEMNVSTLELGDSALYLCASGRGETQYFGPGTRLLVL.

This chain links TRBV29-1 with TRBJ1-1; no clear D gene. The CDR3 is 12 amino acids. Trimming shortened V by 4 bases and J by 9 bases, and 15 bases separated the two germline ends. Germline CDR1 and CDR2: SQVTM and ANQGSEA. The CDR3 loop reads CSVGPPETQAFF. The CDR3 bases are TGCAGCGTTGGGCCCCCCGAGACACAAGCTTTCTTT.

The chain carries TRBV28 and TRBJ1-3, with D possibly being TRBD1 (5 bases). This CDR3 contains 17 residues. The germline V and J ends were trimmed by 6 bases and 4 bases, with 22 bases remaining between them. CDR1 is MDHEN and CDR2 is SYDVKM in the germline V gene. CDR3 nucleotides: TGTGCCAGCAGGGGAGGGGAGGGAATTAGGCCCGGAAACACCATATATTTT. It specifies CASRGGEGIRPGNTIYF.